The table lists the clone carrying this TCR beta chain with a few counts. Its specificity is not known. Unique molecular identifiers were incorporated during preparation of the TCRbeta library. TCRdb recomputed calls from the PCR reads with MiXCR, one row per CDR3 protein. Among about 110,000 distinct CDR3 sequences listed, approximately 6.4% were seen once. This sample stems from a study of T-cell reconstitution after alpha-beta-depleted transplantation in children. Notes on the study in general: The origin of alpha-beta T cells about two months after transplant was reportedly several hundred expanded graft clones. T-cell numbers and diversity, one year after transplant, stemmed largely from T cells that were newly produced.

The germline V gene has CDR1 SGHDT and CDR2 YYEEEE. Trimming removed 0 bases at V and 3 bases at J, with 7 bases between. The CDR3 extends over 14 amino acids. This sample comprised PBMCs, mostly from graft donor cells, obtained 360 days after TCRalphabeta/CD19-depleted stem cell transplant. The TCR sequence derives from a male patient between 2 and 15 years old who had a stem cell transplant for acute lymphoblastic leukemia, so the T cells may come from the graft donor. The rearrangement joins TRBV5-6 to TRBJ2-1; D ambiguous. The CDR3, as DNA: TGTGCCAGCAGCTTGGACGGCTACTACAATGAGCAGTTCTTC. Its translation: CASSLDGYYNEQFF.